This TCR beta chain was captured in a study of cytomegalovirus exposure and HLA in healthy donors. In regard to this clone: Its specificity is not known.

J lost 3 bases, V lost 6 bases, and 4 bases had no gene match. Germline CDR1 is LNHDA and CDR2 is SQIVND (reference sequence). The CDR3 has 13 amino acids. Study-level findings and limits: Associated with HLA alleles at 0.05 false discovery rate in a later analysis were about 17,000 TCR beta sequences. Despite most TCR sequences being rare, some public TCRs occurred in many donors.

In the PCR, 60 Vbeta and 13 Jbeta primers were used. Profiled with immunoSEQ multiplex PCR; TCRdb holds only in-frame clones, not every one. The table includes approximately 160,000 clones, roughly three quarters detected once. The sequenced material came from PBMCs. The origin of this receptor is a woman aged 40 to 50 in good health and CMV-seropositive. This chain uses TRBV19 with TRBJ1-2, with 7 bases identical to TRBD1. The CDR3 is CASREGQYYGYTF. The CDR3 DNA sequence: TGTGCCAGTAGAGAGGGACAGTACTATGGCTACACCTTC. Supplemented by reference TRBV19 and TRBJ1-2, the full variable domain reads DGGITQSPKYLFRKEGQNVTLSCEQNLNHDAMYWYRQDPGQGLRLIYYSQIVNDFQKGDIAEGYSVSREKKESFPLTVTSAQKNPTAFYLCASREGQYYGYTFGSGTRLTVV.